Following are 32 T cell receptor beta chains from one sample sequenced in a study of regulatory T cells in long-lasting Graves disease. The TCR beta library used iRepertoire HTBI primers with Arm-PCR amplification of CDR3. A single record per CDR3 protein comes from TCRdb applying MiXCR to the multiplex PCR reads. Among around 320,000 distinct CDR3 sequences listed, 16% were seen once. Time point of the sample: newly diagnosed GD, antithyroid drugs for less than 3 months. After RNA was extracted from PBMCs, the TCR library was made from it. The same data also went into a second study, on T cells in Graves' hyperthyroidism and ophthalmopathy.

This specimen was peripheral blood mononuclear cells (PBMCs), taken at new diagnosis, from a patient treated with antithyroid drugs. These receptors were collected from a man aged 40-55 years with Graves disease.

This clonotype showed up just a few times. The V gene is TRBV4-3, the J gene TRBJ2-7; perhaps TRBD1 as D (6 bases). CDR1 and CDR2 (germline): LGHNA, YSLEER. This CDR3 has 13 amino acids. The germline V and J ends were trimmed by 3 bases and 2 bases, with 8 bases remaining between them. The CDR3 DNA follows: TGCGCCAGCAGCCAGGACAGCACCTACGAGCAGTACTTC. This encodes CASSQDSTYEQYF.

This clonotype was counted many times. This chain connects TRBV3-1 to TRBJ2-7; D is unresolved. The CDR3 is 12 residues long. Germline-derived CDR1 and CDR2 are LGHDT and YNNKEL (reference sequence). Between the trimmed V and J ends, which lost 2 bases and 7 bases, there was a span of 9 bases. DNA for the CDR3: TGTGCCAGCAGCCAAAGTTCTAGGGAGCAGTACTTC. Its protein product is CASSQSSREQYF.

This clonotype showed up many times. The chain joins TRBV4-3 to TRBJ2-3, with TRBD2 identical over 12 bases. The CDR3 is 18 amino acids. Germline trimming cut 3 bases from V and 4 bases from J; bases unmatched to any gene: 11. Germline V lookup: CDR1 LGHNA, CDR2 YSLEER. The CDR3 reads CASSHELGLAGSPDTQYF. The CDR3 bases are TGCGCCAGCAGCCACGAACTCGGACTAGCGGGGAGCCCAGATACGCAGTATTTT.

This clonotype was seen a handful of times. The V and J genes are TRBV4-2 and TRBJ2-3, with 7 positions matching TRBD1. The CDR3 is 16 residues long. The germline V gene has CDR1 LGHNA and CDR2 YNFKEQ. Trimming removed 4 bases from V and 4 bases from J; junction bases left unmatched: 11. This CDR3 reads CASSPSTGQRPDTQYF. DNA of the CDR3: TGTGCCAGCAGCCCCTCAACGGGACAGCGCCCAGATACGCAGTATTTT.

This rearrangement joins TRBV7-9 to TRBJ2-2; D not resolved. Trimming stripped 5 bases from V and 3 bases from J, with 7 bases between. CDR3 length equals 13 residues. The germline V gene has CDR1 SEHNR and CDR2 FQNEAQ (reference sequence). Written as DNA, the CDR3 is TGTGCCAGCAGCGAAGTTTACACCGGGGAGCTGTTTTTT. It translates to CASSEVYTGELFF. Variable domain in full (rest from reference TRBV7-9 and TRBJ2-2): DTGVSQNPRHKITKRGQNVTFRCDPISEHNRLYWYRQTLGQGPEFLTYFQNEAQLEKSRLLSDRFSAERPKGSFSTLEIQRTEQGDSAMYLCASSEVYTGELFFGEGSRLTVL.

This clonotype was recorded many times. This chain joins TRBV9 and TRBJ1-1, with D unresolved. Germline values: CDR1 SGDLS, CDR2 YYNGEE. The ends were cut back, 4 bases at V and 11 bases at J, with 18 bases in the middle. This CDR3 is built from 13 residues. CDR3 protein: CASSPMSGNAAFF. CDR3 bases: TGTGCCAGCAGCCCCATGAGCGGCAACGCGGCTTTCTTT.

This clonotype was seen a handful of times. The chain employs TRBV4-2 and TRBJ1-2; maybe TRBD1 (5 bases). V lost 0 bases to trimming and J lost 8 bases, with 16 bases between them. CDR3 size: 15 residues. Germline loops: CDR1 LGHNA, CDR2 YNFKEQ. The DNA of the CDR3 is TGTGCCAGCAGCCAAGATCATGGGACTTTGGGCGGCTACACCTTC. Translating gives CASSQDHGTLGGYTF.

This clonotype came up many times. The J gene is TRBJ1-3, the V gene TRBV7-8; 9 positions agree with TRBD1. V was pared by 2 bases and J by 0 bases, with 14 bases of the junction left unmatched. Germline assignment: CDR1 SGHVS and CDR2 FQNEAQ. The CDR3 has 20 residues. The CDR3 sequence is CASSLYLGTGITRSGNTIYF. CDR3 nucleotides: TGTGCCAGCAGCTTATATCTCGGGACAGGGATTACCCGCTCTGGAAACACCATATATTTT.

With respect to this clonotype: This may come from a read error, since a much larger clone is one base off. V is TRBV6-9 and J is TRBJ2-7; 9 nucleotides line up with TRBD2. Germline loops: CDR1 MNHGY, CDR2 SVAAGI. With V trimmed by 3 bases and J by 7 bases, 10 bases remained unmatched. This CDR3 comprises 15 residues. CDR3 in amino acids: CASSYTRGGYNEQYF. The CDR3 region has the DNA TGTGCCAGCAGTTACACGCGGGGGGGGTACAATGAGCAGTACTTC.

The CDR3 protein is CASSHHLGTGSSEQFF. CDR3 sequence (DNA): TGTGCCAGCAGCCACCATCTCGGGACAGGGTCCAGTGAGCAGTTCTTC. This sequence joins TRBV7-3 and TRBJ2-1; 9 bases match TRBD1. The CDR3 covers 16 residues. The V segment lost 5 bases and the J segment 9 bases; nucleotides outside the gene matches: 14. From germline, CDR1 is SGHTA and CDR2 FQGTGA.

The gene calls are TRBV29-1 and TRBJ1-2; a possible D gene is TRBD1 (6 bases). Germline V gene lookup returns CDR1 SQVTM and CDR2 ANQGSEA. Trimming cost V 3 bases and J 6 bases, with 11 bases left between them. The CDR3 sequence is 12 residues long. CDR3 nucleotide sequence: TGCAGCGTTGACAGGGGAAGGAATGGCTACACCTTC. It encodes CSVDRGRNGYTF.

The chain carries TRBV20-1 and TRBJ2-7, with 10 nucleotides matching TRBD1. The length of the CDR3 is 14 residues. Germline values: CDR1 DFQATT, CDR2 SNEGSKA (reference sequence). V shed 5 bases, J shed 2 bases, and the junction held 6 bases outside the gene matches. The CDR3, as DNA: TGCAGTGCTCCCAGACAGGGGGCCCCCTACGAGCAGTACTTC. This gives the protein CSAPRQGAPYEQYF.

Of note for this clonotype: This may be a read error, as it is one base from a much larger clone. The chain couples TRBV29-1 to TRBJ2-4; D perhaps matches TRBD2 (6 bases). From germline, CDR1 is SQVTM and CDR2 ANQGSEA. Trimming removed 6 bases at V and 13 bases at J, with 28 bases between. CDR3 length: 15 amino acids. The CDR3 is CSVDIWGTAYNEQYF. The CDR3 DNA follows: TGCAGCGTGGACATCTGGGGGACTGCCTACAATGAGCAGTACTTC.

With regard to this clonotype: This may stem from a read error, because a much larger clone lies one nucleotide away. The chain carries TRBV13 and TRBJ2-7; D might be TRBD1 (6 bases). CDR3 size: 13 residues. Germline V gives CDR1 PRHDT, CDR2 FYEKMQ (reference sequence). The CDR3 DNA is TGTGTCAGCAGCCGCAGGGGCTCCTACGAGCAGTACTTC. This gives the protein CVSSRRGSYEQYF.

This clonotype was observed at least ten times. This chain uses TRBV27 with TRBJ2-5; D not resolved. The germline CDR1 and CDR2 sequences are MNHEY and SMNVEV (reference sequence). CDR3 size: 11 residues. V gave up 4 bases and J gave up 5 bases, with 5 bases separating them. The CDR3 bases are TGTGCCAGCAGTTGGGGTGAGACCCAGTACTTC. It encodes CASSWGETQYF.

In this sample, this clonotype turned up many times. This chain connects TRBV18 to TRBJ2-7; 7 nucleotides line up with TRBD1. Germline V gene lookup returns CDR1 KGHSH and CDR2 LQKENI. Trimming at V came to 4 bases and at J to 3 bases, leaving 12 bases not matched to a gene. The CDR3 runs to 16 residues. CDR3 in amino acids: CASSQGEGGAFYEQYF. For the CDR3, the DNA is TGTGCCAGCTCACAAGGGGAAGGGGGCGCGTTCTACGAGCAGTACTTC.

With regard to this clonotype: A much bigger clone sits one base away, suggesting this may be a read error. The J gene is TRBJ1-4, the V gene TRBV20-1; TRBD1 might be the D (5 bases). Germline CDR1 DFQATT, CDR2 SNEGSKA (reference sequence). V gave up 1 base and J gave up 8 bases, with 17 bases separating them. The CDR3 has 15 amino acids. The CDR3 coding sequence is TGCAGTGCTAGAGTTCGGGGCTCAGGTAGCGAAAAACTGTTTTTT. Its protein product is CSARVRGSGSEKLFF.

This clonotype came up many times. V usage is TRBV11-2 and J usage is TRBJ2-7; 7 bases agree with TRBD2. The CDR3 runs to 16 residues. The germline CDR1 and CDR2 sequences are SGHAT and FQNNGV. The junction had 11 bases not matched to a gene; V was cut back by 4 bases and J by 2 bases. CDR3 region: CASSSRGVWETYEQYF. Here the CDR3 DNA reads TGTGCCAGCAGCTCACGGGGGGTTTGGGAAACCTACGAGCAGTACTTC.

The chain links TRBV6-1 to TRBJ1-5; no reliable D call. CDR1 and CDR2 (germline): MNHNS, SASEGT. V lost 9 bases and J lost 0, with 15 bases in between. This CDR3 is built from 15 residues. In nucleotides, the CDR3 is TGTGCCAGTACTCCGGGAGTACATAGCAATCAGCCCCAGCATTTT. Encoded protein: CASTPGVHSNQPQHF.

This clonotype was detected many times. This rearrangement joins TRBV18 to TRBJ2-1; D might be TRBD1 (5 bases). CDR1 KGHSH and CDR2 LQKENI come from the germline V gene. The CDR3 extends over 15 amino acids. Trimming left V 2 bases short and J 2 bases short, with 10 bases between. As DNA, the CDR3 is TGTGCCAGCTCACCAAGGGCAGGGACCTACAATGAGCAGTTCTTC. Amino acid sequence: CASSPRAGTYNEQFF.

This clonotype was detected ten times or more. The J gene is TRBJ2-7, the V gene TRBV12-3 or TRBV12-4, with 7 positions matching TRBD1. V trimming: 0 bases; J trimming: 7 bases; junction bases outside the gene matches: 6. The CDR3 totals 14 residues. CDR3 protein: CASSLAGGPLEQYF. The CDR3 nucleotides read TGTGCCAGCAGTTTAGCAGGGGGCCCCTTGGAGCAGTACTTC.

This clonotype was picked up a small number of times. The V gene is TRBV9, the J gene TRBJ1-2; TRBD1 matches 9 bases. Per the germline V gene, CDR1 is SGDLS and CDR2 is YYNGEE. The CDR3 totals 15 residues. V gave up 4 bases and J gave up 4 bases; unmatched junction bases: 8. This CDR3 reads CASSPQGTGSYGYTF. In DNA, the CDR3 is TGTGCCAGCAGCCCTCAGGGGACAGGGTCCTATGGCTACACCTTC.

This clonotype was seen repeatedly, ten times or more. Because the CDR3's place on the DNA is in doubt, the DNA is left out and the CDR3 is given as listed by TCRdb. The CDR3 spells CASSSSTMGPSPLHF. The J gene is TRBJ1-6, the V gene TRBV27. Germline assignment: CDR1 MNHEY and CDR2 SMNVEV (reference sequence). The CDR3 comprises 15 residues, both ends counted.

This clonotype has only a few counts. A read error may explain this, as a much larger clone is one base away. The chain uses TRBV12-3 or TRBV12-4 and TRBJ2-1, with TRBD2 matching 9 bases. The CDR3 has 17 residues. The CDR3 DNA sequence: TGTGCCAGCAATTTAAGGCGGGGGGGGATCTCCTACAATGAGCAGTTCTTC. Translation: CASNLRRGGISYNEQFF.

Ten or more counts support this clonotype. This chain links TRBV28 with TRBJ2-3; possibly TRBD1 or TRBD2 for D (6 bases each). Germline V gene lookup returns CDR1 MDHEN and CDR2 SYDVKM. V lost 2 bases and J 0 bases, leaving 9 bases between the germline ends. The CDR3 length is 15 residues. The chain's CDR3 is CASSLPGASTDTQYF. The CDR3 nucleotides are TGTGCCAGCAGTTTACCGGGGGCGAGCACAGATACGCAGTATTTT. The full variable domain, completed using reference TRBV28 and TRBJ2-3, is DVKVTQSSRYLVKRTGEKVFLECVQDMDHENMFWYRQDPGLGLRLIYFSYDVKMKEKGDIPEGYSVSREKKERFSLILESASTNQTSMYLCASSLPGASTDTQYFGPGTRLTVL.

This clonotype was seen repeatedly, ten times or more. The chain carries TRBV5-1 and TRBJ2-1; tentatively, D is TRBD1 (5 bases). V gave up 6 bases and J gave up 2 bases, with 15 bases separating them. The CDR3 sequence is 15 residues long. Germline V gene data show CDR1 as SGHRS and CDR2 as YFSETQ. The CDR3 reads CASTHDSSTYNEQFF. CDR3 in DNA: TGCGCCAGCACCCACGACAGCTCCACCTACAATGAGCAGTTCTTC.

The chain is built from TRBV12-3 or TRBV12-4 and TRBJ1-5, with 9 bases matching TRBD1. V shed 9 bases and J 7 bases; nucleotides not matched to a gene: 13. The CDR3 has 15 amino acids. Here the CDR3 reads CASQTGTGIIQPQHF. The CDR3, as DNA: TGTGCCAGTCAGACCGGGACAGGGATTATCCAGCCCCAGCATTTT.

About this clonotype: This sequence may be a read error, since a much larger clone differs from it by one base. The chain carries TRBV5-5 and TRBJ2-3, with 7 nucleotides matching TRBD1. V dropped 3 bases and J dropped 3; count of bases not matched to a gene: 7. In germline, CDR1 is SGHKS, CDR2 YYEKEE (reference sequence). This CDR3 is 15 amino acids long. The CDR3 sequence: CASSSTGKATDTQYF. The CDR3 nucleotides read TGTGCCAGCAGCTCGACAGGGAAAGCAACAGATACGCAGTATTTT.

At least ten counts were recorded for this clonotype. This chain uses TRBV2 with TRBJ2-5, with TRBD2 matching over 9 bases. The CDR3 runs 13 residues. Germline V gene lookup returns CDR1 SNHLY and CDR2 FYNNEI. Unmatched junction bases numbered 6, after V lost 6 bases and J lost 7 bases. CDR3 sequence (DNA): TGTGCCAGCAGAGCGGGGGGCGTCGGGACCCAGTACTTC. It is translated as CASRAGGVGTQYF.

Points on this clonotype: This may be a read error: a much more frequent sequence differs by one nucleotide. V and J are TRBV18 and TRBJ1-1, with a possible D match to TRBD1 (6 bases). Germline-derived CDR1 and CDR2 are KGHSH and LQKENI. This CDR3 comprises 15 residues. Here the CDR3 reads CASSPPGARNTEALF. In DNA form, the CDR3 reads TGTGCCAGCTCACCACCGGGGGCCCGGAACACTGAAGCTCTCTTT.

The chain links TRBV30 to TRBJ2-5; D is ambiguous. Between the trimmed V and J ends, which lost 5 bases and 5 bases, there was a span of 9 bases. The CDR3 spans 11 residues. Per germline, CDR1 GTSNPN and CDR2 SVGIG (reference sequence). This CDR3 reads CAWEVGETQYF. Here the CDR3 DNA reads TGTGCCTGGGAAGTGGGTGAGACCCAGTACTTC.

The J gene is TRBJ1-5, the V gene TRBV12-3 or TRBV12-4, with 10 nucleotides matching TRBD1. This CDR3 is 14 amino acids long. The trim removed 7 bases at V and 7 bases at J, leaving 7 bases unmatched. CDR3 sequence reads: CASTSGTGVQPQHF. The CDR3 DNA reads TGTGCCAGCACCTCCGGGACAGGGGTGCAGCCCCAGCATTTT.